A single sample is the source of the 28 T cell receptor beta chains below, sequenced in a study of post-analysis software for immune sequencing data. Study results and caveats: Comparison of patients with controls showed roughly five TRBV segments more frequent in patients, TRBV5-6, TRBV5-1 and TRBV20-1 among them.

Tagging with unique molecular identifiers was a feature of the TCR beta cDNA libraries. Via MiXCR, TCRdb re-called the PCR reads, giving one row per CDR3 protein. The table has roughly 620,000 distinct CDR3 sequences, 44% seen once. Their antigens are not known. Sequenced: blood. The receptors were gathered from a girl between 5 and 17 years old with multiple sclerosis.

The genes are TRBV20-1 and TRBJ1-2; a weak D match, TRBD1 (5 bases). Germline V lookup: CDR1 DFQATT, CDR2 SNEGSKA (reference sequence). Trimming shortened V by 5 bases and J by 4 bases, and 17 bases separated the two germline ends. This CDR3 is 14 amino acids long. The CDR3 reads CSASGGGNAYGYTF. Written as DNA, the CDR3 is TGCAGTGCTTCTGGGGGGGGAAATGCCTATGGCTACACCTTC.

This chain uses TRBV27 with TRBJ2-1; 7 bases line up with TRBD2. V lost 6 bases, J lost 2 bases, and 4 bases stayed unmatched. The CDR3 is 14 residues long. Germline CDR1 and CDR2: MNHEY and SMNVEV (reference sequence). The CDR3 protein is CASRLSGPYNEQFF. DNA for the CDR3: TGTGCCAGCAGGCTTAGCGGGCCCTACAATGAGCAGTTCTTC.

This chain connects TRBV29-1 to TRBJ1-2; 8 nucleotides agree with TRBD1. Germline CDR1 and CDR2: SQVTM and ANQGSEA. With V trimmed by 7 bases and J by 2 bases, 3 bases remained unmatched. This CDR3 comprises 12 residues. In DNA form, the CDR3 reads TGCAGCGCTGACAGGGGAAACTATGGCTACACCTTC. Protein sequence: CSADRGNYGYTF. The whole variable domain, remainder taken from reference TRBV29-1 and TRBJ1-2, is SAVISQKPSRDICQRGTSLTIQCQVDSQVTMMFWYRQQPGQSLTLIATANQGSEATYESGFVIDKFPISRPNLTFSTLTVSNMSPEDSSIYLCSADRGNYGYTFGSGTRLTVV.

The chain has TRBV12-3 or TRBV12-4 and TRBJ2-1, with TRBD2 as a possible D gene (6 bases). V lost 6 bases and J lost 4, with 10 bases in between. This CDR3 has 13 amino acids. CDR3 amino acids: CASSLLAYNEQFF. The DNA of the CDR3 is TGTGCCAGCAGCCTACTAGCTTACAATGAGCAGTTCTTC.

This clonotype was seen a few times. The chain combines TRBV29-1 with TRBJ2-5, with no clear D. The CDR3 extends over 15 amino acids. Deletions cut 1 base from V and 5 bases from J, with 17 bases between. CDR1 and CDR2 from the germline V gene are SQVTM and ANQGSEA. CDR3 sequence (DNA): TGCAGCGTTGAAGGGGGTGAAGGTGGACGGGAGACCCAGTACTTC. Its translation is CSVEGGEGGRETQYF.

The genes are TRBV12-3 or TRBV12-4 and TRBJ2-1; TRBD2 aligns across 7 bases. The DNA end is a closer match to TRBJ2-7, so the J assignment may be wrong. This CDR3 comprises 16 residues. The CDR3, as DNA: TGTGCCAGCAGTTTGGGGGTTAGCGGGCCATACAATGAGCAGTACTTC. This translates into CASSLGVSGPYNEQYF.

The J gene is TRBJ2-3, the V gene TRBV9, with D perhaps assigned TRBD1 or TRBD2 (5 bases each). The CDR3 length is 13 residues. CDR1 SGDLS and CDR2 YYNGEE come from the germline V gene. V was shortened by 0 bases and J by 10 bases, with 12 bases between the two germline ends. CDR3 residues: CASSVVGPTAQYF. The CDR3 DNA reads TGTGCCAGCAGCGTAGTGGGACCAACAGCGCAGTATTTT.

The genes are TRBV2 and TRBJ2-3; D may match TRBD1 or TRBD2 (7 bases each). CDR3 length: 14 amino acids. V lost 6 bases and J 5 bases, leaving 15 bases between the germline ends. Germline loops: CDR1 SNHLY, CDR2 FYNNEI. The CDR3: CASSYTGEGDTQYF. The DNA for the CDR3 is TGTGCCAGCAGCTACACAGGGGAGGGAGATACGCAGTATTTT. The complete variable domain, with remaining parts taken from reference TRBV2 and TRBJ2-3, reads EPEVTQTPSHQVTQMGQEVILRCVPISNHLYFYWYRQILGQKVEFLVSFYNNEISEKSEIFDDQFSVERPDGSNFTLKIRSTKLEDSAMYFCASSYTGEGDTQYFGPGTRLTVL.

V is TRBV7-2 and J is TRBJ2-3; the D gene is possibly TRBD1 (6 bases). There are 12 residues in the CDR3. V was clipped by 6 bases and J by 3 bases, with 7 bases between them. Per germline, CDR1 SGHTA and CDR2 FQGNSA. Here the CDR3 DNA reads TGTGCCAGCAGGCAGGGGACAGATACGCAGTATTTT. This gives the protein CASRQGTDTQYF.

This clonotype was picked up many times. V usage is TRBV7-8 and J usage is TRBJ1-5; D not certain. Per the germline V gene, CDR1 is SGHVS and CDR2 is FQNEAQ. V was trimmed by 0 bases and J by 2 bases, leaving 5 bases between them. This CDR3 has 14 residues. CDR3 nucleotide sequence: TGTGCCAGCAGCTTAGCGGCAGGCAATCAGCCCCAGCATTTT. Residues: CASSLAAGNQPQHF.

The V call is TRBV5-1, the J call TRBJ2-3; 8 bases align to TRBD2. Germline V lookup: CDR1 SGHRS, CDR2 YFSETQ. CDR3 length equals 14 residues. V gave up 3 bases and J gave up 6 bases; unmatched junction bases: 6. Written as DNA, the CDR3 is TGCGCCAGCAGCTCAAGCGGGAGTGAGGATACGCAGTATTTT. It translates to CASSSSGSEDTQYF.

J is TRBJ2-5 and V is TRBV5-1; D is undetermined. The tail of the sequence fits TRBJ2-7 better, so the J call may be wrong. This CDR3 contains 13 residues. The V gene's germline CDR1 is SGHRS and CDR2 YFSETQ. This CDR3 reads CASSLDRPNEQYF. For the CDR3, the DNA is TGCGCCAGCAGCTTGGACAGACCCAACGAGCAGTACTTC.

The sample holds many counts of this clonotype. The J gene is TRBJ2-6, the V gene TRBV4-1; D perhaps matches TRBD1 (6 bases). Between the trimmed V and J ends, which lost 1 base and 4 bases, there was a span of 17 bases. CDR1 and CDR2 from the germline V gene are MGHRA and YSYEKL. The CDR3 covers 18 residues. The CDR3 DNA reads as TGCGCCAGCAGCCAAGCTCGGGGCAGGGGATCAGGGGCCAACGTCCTGACTTTC. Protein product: CASSQARGRGSGANVLTF.

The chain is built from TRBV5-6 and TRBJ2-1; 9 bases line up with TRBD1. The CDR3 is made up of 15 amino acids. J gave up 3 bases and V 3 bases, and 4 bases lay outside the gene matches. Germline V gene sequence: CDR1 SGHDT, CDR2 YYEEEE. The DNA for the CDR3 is TGTGCCAGCAGCTCGCAGACAGGGGGCTACAATGAGCAGTTCTTC. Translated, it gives CASSSQTGGYNEQFF.

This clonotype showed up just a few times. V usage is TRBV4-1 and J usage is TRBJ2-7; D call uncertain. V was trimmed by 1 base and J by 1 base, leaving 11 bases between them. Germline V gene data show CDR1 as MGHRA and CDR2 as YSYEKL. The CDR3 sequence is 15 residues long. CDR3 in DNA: TGCGCCAGCAGCCAAGGGACGGGCAGATCCTACGAGCAGTACTTC. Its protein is CASSQGTGRSYEQYF.

The DNA of the CDR3 is TGCGCCAGCAGCCAAGGGATCGGTGAAGCTTTCTTT. Translated: CASSQGIGEAFF. The chain carries TRBV4-1 and TRBJ1-1; D is unclear. Germline V lookup: CDR1 MGHRA, CDR2 YSYEKL. Deletions cut 1 base from V and 7 bases from J, with 7 bases between. CDR3 length: 12 amino acids.

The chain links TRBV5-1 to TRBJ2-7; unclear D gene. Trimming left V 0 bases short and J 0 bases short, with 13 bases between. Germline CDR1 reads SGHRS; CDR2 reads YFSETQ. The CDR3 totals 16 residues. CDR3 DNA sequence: TGCGCCAGCAGCTTGGGGGGTCGGCCGAGCTCCTACGAGCAGTACTTC. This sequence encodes CASSLGGRPSSYEQYF.

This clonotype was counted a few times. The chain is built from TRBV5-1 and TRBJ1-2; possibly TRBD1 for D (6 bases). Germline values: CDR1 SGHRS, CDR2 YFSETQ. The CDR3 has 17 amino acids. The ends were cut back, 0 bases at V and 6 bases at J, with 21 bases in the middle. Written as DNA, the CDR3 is TGCGCCAGCAGCTTGGTTTTGAGGGGGGAAGTAAGTGATGGCTACACCTTC. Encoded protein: CASSLVLRGEVSDGYTF.

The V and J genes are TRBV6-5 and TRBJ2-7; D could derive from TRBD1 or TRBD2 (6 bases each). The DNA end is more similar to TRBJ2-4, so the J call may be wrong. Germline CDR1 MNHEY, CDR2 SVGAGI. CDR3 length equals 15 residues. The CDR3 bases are TGTGCCAGCAGTTACGGTGGGGGGCCCAAAAACATTCAGTACTTC. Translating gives CASSYGGGPKNIQYF.

The CDR3 is CSAPDRRGGETQYF. The CDR3 nucleotides are TGCAGTGCTCCAGACCGGCGGGGGGGAGAGACCCAGTACTTC. This chain uses TRBV20-1 with TRBJ2-7; 9 bases agree with TRBD2. The DNA matches TRBJ2-5 better at its end, which makes the J call doubtful. Germline V CDR1 and CDR2: DFQATT, SNEGSKA (reference sequence). The CDR3 covers 14 residues.

The CDR3 region is CASSSGSGGAGETQYF. As DNA, the CDR3 is TGTGCCAGCAGTTCGGGAAGCGGGGGGGCTGGAGAGACCCAGTACTTC. The J gene is TRBJ2-5, the V gene TRBV12-3 or TRBV12-4, with TRBD2 matching 10 bases. Losses at the gene ends were 4 bases for V and 4 bases for J; bases not matched to a gene: 9. CDR3 length: 16 amino acids.

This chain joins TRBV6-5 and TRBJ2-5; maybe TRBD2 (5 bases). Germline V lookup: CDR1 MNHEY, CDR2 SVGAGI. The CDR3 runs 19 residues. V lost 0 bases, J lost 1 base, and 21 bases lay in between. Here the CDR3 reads CASSYSTRTRGMPQETQYF. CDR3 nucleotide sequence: TGTGCCAGCAGTTACTCCACAAGAACCAGAGGGATGCCCCAAGAGACCCAGTACTTC.

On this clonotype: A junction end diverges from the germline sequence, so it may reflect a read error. The CDR3 region is CANSASYEQYF. Written as DNA, the CDR3 is TGTGCCAACAGTGCTTCTTACGAGCAGTACTTC. V gene TRBV2 combines with J gene TRBJ2-4; D remains unclear. The J call may be in error: the DNA end matches TRBJ2-7 better. This CDR3 has 11 residues. Germline CDR1 is SNHLY and CDR2 is FYNNEI.

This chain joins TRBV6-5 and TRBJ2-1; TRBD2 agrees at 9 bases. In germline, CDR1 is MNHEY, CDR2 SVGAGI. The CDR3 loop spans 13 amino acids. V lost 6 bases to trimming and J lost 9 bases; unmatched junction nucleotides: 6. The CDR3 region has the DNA TGTGCCAGCAGATTTAGCGGGAGTAGTGAGCAGTTCTTC. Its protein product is CASRFSGSSEQFF.

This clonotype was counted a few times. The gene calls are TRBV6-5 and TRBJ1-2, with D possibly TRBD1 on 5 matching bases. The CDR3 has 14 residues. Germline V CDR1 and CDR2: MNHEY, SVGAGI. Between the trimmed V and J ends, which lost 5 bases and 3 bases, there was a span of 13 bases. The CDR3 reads CASSRGRGHYGYTF. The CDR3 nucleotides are TGTGCCAGCAGTCGTGGGAGGGGTCACTATGGCTACACCTTC.

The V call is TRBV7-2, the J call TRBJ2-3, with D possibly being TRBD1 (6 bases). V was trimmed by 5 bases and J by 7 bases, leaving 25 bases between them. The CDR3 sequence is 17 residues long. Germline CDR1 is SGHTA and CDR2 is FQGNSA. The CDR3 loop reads CASSPPGHPFWPNTQYF. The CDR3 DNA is TGTGCCAGCAGCCCCCCGGGACACCCCTTTTGGCCAAATACGCAGTATTTT. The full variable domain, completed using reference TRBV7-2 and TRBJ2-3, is GAGVSQSPSNKVTEKGKDVELRCDPISGHTALYWYRQSLGQGLEFLIYFQGNSAPDKSGLPSDRFSAERTGGSVSTLTIQRTQQEDSAVYLCASSPPGHPFWPNTQYFGPGTRLTVL.

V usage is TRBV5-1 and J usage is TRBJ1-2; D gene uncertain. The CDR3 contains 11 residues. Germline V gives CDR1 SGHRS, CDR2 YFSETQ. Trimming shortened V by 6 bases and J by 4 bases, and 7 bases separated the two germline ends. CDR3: CASKGAYGYTF. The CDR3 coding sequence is TGCGCCAGCAAGGGAGCCTATGGCTACACCTTC.

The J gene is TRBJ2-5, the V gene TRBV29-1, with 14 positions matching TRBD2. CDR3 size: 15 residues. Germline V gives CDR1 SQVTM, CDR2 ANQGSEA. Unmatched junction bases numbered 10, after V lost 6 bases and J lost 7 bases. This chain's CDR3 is CSVGLAGGREGTQYF. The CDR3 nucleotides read TGCAGCGTCGGACTAGCGGGAGGACGCGAAGGGACCCAGTACTTC.